Presented here are 12 T cell receptor beta chains from one specimen sequenced in a study of T cell changes during pregnancy in multiple sclerosis (dated by TCRdb to the late 2010s). Library construction relied on the immunoSEQ multiplex PCR assay. As stored in TCRdb, this immuneACCESS dataset retains in-frame rearrangements with V and J assigned. A fraction of the clones does not appear; measured against another copy, unresolved V genes explain less than half of the discrepancy, and the remainder lacks a known reason. For this sample the table gives about 40,000 clones, of which about 92% were detected only once. Of the sample, about 8% is held by the ten largest clones. The specimen comprised CD8+ T cells from peripheral blood mononuclear cells, sampled in the third trimester of pregnancy. The origin of the receptors is a female donor with multiple sclerosis, enrolled in a pregnancy study.

This clone was detected once. The V gene is TRBV18, the J gene TRBJ1-1, with 8 bases that match TRBD1. This CDR3 is 19 amino acids long. Germline trimming cut 2 bases from V and 1 base from J; bases unmatched to any gene: 15. From germline, CDR1 is KGHSH and CDR2 LQKENI. DNA of the CDR3: TGTGCCAGCTCACCAGTGACAGGGGCCAGGATAGTTTGGAACACTGAAGCTTTCTTT. It translates to CASSPVTGARIVWNTEAFF. Using reference TRBV18 and TRBJ1-1 for the parts outside the CDR3, the full variable domain is NAGVMQNPRHLVRRRGQEARLRCSPMKGHSHVYWYRQLPEEGLKFMVYLQKENIIDESGMPKERFSAEFPKEGPSILRIQQVVRGDSAAYFCASSPVTGARIVWNTEAFFGQGTRLTVV.

This chain links TRBV5-6 with TRBJ2-1; 15 positions match TRBD2. V gave up 4 bases and J gave up 10 bases; unmatched junction bases: 9. Germline values: CDR1 SGHDT, CDR2 YYEEEE. The CDR3 is made up of 16 amino acids. In nucleotides, the CDR3 is TGTGCCAGCAGCGATAGGACTAGCGGGGGGGTGGAGGAGCAGTTCTTC. Translation: CASSDRTSGGVEEQFF.

The gene calls are TRBV5-4 and TRBJ2-5, with D possibly TRBD2 on 6 matching bases. V lost 4 bases, J lost 5 bases, and 15 bases lay in between. The CDR3 is made up of 14 amino acids. Germline V gives CDR1 SGHNT, CDR2 YYREEE (reference sequence). The CDR3 region is CASSRSKEGETQYF. CDR3 DNA sequence: TGTGCCAGCAGCCGTTCCAAGGAGGGGGAGACCCAGTACTTC.

This clone has a single count. This rearrangement joins TRBV10-3 to TRBJ2-5, with a tentative D call TRBD1 (5 bases). The germline V and J ends were trimmed by 3 bases and 5 bases, with 10 bases remaining between them. Germline V CDR1 and CDR2: ENHRY, SYGVKD. The CDR3 totals 13 residues. The CDR3 region is CAISELGVETQYF. CDR3 in DNA: TGTGCCATCAGTGAATTAGGGGTCGAGACCCAGTACTTC.

The chain uses TRBV29-1 and TRBJ1-2, with D unclear. Germline CDR1 is SQVTM and CDR2 is ANQGSEA. The CDR3 is made up of 14 amino acids. V was cut by 3 bases and J by 5 bases, with 16 bases left in between. CDR3 nucleotide sequence: TGCAGCGTTGAGGTACTGTCCGAATCATATGGCTACACCTTC. Protein sequence: CSVEVLSESYGYTF.

The chain has TRBV5-1 and TRBJ2-4; D possibly corresponds to TRBD1 (5 bases). CDR1 is SGHRS, CDR2 YFSETQ, per germline. With 2 bases removed from V and 2 bases from J, the gap between germline ends came to 17 bases. The CDR3 is 17 amino acids. The CDR3 region has the DNA TGCGCCAGCAGCTTACGACAGCCCCTAATCTCCAAAAACATTCAGTACTTC. This sequence encodes CASSLRQPLISKNIQYF. The full variable domain, rest sourced from reference TRBV5-1 and TRBJ2-4, is KAGVTQTPRYLIKTRGQQVTLSCSPISGHRSVSWYQQTPGQGLQFLFEYFSETQRNKGNFPGRFSGRQFSNSRSEMNVSTLELGDSALYLCASSLRQPLISKNIQYFGAGTRLSVL.

The chain uses TRBV18 and TRBJ1-1, with 11 bases that match TRBD1. The CDR3 is 12 amino acids. Germline V gene sequence: CDR1 KGHSH, CDR2 LQKENI. The trim removed 5 bases at V and 11 bases at J, leaving 4 bases unmatched. The CDR3 region is CASSAGQGEAFF. CDR3 DNA: TGTGCCAGCTCAGCGGGACAGGGGGAGGCTTTCTTT.

CDR3 sequence: CASSMGQTVGQGETQYF. The CDR3 DNA follows: TGTGCCAGTAGTATGGGACAGACGGTCGGGCAAGGAGAGACCCAGTACTTC. V gene TRBV19 combines with J gene TRBJ2-5; 7 nucleotides align to TRBD1. Germline V gives CDR1 LNHDA, CDR2 SQIVND (reference sequence). V was pared by 3 bases and J by 4 bases, with 14 bases of the junction left unmatched. The CDR3 loop spans 17 amino acids. The variable domain in full, with the rest retrieved from reference TRBV19 and TRBJ2-5, is DGGITQSPKYLFRKEGQNVTLSCEQNLNHDAMYWYRQDPGQGLRLIYYSQIVNDFQKGDIAEGYSVSREKKESFPLTVTSAQKNPTAFYLCASSMGQTVGQGETQYFGPGTRLLVL.

The chain uses TRBV5-4 and TRBJ2-5; 8 nucleotides agree with TRBD1. Per the germline V gene, CDR1 is SGHNT and CDR2 is YYREEE (reference sequence). This CDR3 is 15 amino acids long. With V trimmed by 2 bases and J by 1 base, 4 bases remained unmatched. The CDR3 DNA is TGTGCCAGCAGCTTCGGACAGGGACCCCAAGAGACCCAGTACTTC. Amino acids: CASSFGQGPQETQYF.

CDR3 DNA: TGTGCCTCCGGTGGGGCGGCAACGGAGACCCAGTACTTC. This translates into CASGGAATETQYF. The chain is built from TRBV9 and TRBJ2-5; D may be TRBD1 (5 bases). Trimming removed 10 bases at V and 5 bases at J, with 18 bases between. In germline, CDR1 is SGDLS, CDR2 YYNGEE. CDR3 length equals 13 residues.

This clone was found a few times. The V and J genes are TRBV27 and TRBJ1-1; a possible D gene is TRBD1 (6 bases). Trimming removed 5 bases at V and 8 bases at J, with 15 bases between. Germline V gene lookup returns CDR1 MNHEY and CDR2 SMNVEV (reference sequence). CDR3 length: 13 amino acids. The CDR3 sequence: CASSIHRAAEAFF. Written as DNA, the CDR3 is TGTGCCAGCAGTATCCACAGGGCGGCGGAAGCTTTCTTT.

The V and J genes are TRBV7-9 and TRBJ2-7; weak D call: TRBD1 (5 bases). From germline, CDR1 is SEHNR and CDR2 FQNEAQ (reference sequence). The germline V and J ends were trimmed by 3 bases and 2 bases, with 11 bases remaining between them. CDR3 length: 14 residues. The CDR3 spells CASSLGPPTYEQYF. In nucleotides, the CDR3 is TGTGCCAGCAGCTTGGGGCCCCCTACCTACGAGCAGTACTTC.